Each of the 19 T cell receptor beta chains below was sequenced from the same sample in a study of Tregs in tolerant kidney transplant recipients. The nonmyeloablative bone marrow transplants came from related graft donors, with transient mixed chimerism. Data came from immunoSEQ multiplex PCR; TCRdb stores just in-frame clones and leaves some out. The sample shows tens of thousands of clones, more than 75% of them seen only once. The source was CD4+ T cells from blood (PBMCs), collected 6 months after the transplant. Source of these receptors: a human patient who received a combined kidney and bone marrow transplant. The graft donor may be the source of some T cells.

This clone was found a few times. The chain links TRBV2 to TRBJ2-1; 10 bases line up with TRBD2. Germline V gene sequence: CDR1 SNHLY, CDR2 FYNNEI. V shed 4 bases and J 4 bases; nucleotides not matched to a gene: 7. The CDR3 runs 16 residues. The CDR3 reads CASSARTSGLYNEQFF. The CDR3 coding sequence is TGTGCCAGCAGTGCAAGGACTAGCGGATTATACAATGAGCAGTTCTTC.

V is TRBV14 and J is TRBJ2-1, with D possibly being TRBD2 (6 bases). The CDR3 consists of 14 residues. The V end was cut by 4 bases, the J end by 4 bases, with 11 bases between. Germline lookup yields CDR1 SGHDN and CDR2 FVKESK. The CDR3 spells CASSPSAIYNEQFF. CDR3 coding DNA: TGTGCCAGCAGCCCTAGCGCAATATACAATGAGCAGTTCTTC.

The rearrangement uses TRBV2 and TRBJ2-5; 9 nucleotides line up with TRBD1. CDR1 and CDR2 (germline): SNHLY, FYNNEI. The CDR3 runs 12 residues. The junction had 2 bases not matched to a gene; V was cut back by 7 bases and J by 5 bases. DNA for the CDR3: TGTGCCAGCAACAGGGGGCAGGAGACCCAGTACTTC. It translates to CASNRGQETQYF.

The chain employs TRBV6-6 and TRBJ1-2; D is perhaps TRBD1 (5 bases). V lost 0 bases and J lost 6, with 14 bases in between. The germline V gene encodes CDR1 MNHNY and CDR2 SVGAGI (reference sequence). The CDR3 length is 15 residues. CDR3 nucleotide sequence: TGTGCCAGCAGTTACTCCGGTACAGGAGTGGATGGCTACACCTTC. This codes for CASSYSGTGVDGYTF.

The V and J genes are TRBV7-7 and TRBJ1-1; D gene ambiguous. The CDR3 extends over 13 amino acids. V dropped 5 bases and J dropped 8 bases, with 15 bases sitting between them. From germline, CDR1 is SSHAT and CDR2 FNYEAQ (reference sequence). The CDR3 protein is CASSVNPGEEAFF. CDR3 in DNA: TGTGCCAGCAGCGTAAACCCCGGTGAAGAAGCTTTCTTT.

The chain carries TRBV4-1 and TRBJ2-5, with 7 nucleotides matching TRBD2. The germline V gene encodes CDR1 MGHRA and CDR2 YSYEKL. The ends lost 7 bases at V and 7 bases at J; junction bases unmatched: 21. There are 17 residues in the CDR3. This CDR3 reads CASTLSGDGRGIATQYF. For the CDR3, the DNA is TGCGCCAGCACCCTATCCGGGGACGGGCGGGGGATCGCGACCCAGTACTTC.

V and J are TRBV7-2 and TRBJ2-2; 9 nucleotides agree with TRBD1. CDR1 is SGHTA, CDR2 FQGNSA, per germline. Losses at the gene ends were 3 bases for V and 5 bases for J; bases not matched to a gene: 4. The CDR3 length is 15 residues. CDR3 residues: CASSFVGTGTGELFF. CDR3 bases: TGTGCCAGCAGCTTCGTCGGGACAGGGACCGGGGAGCTGTTTTTT.

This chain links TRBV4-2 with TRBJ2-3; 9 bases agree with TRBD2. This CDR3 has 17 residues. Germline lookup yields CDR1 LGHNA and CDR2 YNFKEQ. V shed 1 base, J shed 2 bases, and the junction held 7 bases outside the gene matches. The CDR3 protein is CASSQVRQRGDTDTQYF. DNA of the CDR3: TGTGCCAGCAGCCAAGTCAGGCAGCGGGGGGACACAGATACGCAGTATTTT.

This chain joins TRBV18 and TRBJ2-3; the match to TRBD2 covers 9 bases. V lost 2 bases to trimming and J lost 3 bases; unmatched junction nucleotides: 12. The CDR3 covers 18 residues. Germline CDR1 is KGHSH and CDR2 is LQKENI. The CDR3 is CASSPKFFASGKTDTQYF. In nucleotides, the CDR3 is TGTGCCAGCTCACCAAAATTTTTCGCTAGCGGGAAGACAGATACGCAGTATTTT.

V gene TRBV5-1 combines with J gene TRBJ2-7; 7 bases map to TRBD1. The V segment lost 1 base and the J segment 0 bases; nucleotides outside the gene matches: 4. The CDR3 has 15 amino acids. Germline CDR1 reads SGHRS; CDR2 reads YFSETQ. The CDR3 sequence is CASSLTGQTSYEQYF. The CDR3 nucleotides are TGCGCCAGCAGCTTGACGGGACAGACCTCCTACGAGCAGTACTTC.

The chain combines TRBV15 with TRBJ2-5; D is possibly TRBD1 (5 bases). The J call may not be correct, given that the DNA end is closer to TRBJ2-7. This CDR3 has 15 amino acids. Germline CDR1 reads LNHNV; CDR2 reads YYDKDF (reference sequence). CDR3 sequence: CATTPGQGKTYEQYF. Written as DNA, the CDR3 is TGTGCCACCACCCCCGGGCAGGGTAAGACCTACGAGCAGTACTTC.

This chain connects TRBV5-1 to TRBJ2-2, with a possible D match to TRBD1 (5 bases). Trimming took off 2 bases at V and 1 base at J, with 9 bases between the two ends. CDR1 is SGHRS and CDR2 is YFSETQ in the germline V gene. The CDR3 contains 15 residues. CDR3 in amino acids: CASSFRTGNTGELFF. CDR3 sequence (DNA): TGCGCCAGCAGCTTTCGTACAGGGAACACCGGGGAGCTGTTTTTT. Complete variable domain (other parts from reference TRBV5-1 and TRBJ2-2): KAGVTQTPRYLIKTRGQQVTLSCSPISGHRSVSWYQQTPGQGLQFLFEYFSETQRNKGNFPGRFSGRQFSNSRSEMNVSTLELGDSALYLCASSFRTGNTGELFFGEGSRLTVL.

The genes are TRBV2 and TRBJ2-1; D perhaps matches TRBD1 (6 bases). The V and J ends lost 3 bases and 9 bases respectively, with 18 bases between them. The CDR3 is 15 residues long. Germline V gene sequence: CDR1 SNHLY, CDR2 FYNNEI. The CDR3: CASSDRRLSRGEQFF. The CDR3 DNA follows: TGTGCCAGCAGTGATAGGAGGTTGTCCAGGGGTGAGCAGTTCTTC.

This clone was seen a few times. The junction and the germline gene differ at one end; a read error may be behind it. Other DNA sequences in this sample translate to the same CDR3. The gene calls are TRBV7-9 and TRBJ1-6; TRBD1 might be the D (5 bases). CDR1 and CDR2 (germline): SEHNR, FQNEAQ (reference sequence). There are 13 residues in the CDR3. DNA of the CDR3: TGTGCCAGCAGCTACGACAGTAATTCCCCCCTCCACTTT. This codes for CASSYDSNSPLHF.

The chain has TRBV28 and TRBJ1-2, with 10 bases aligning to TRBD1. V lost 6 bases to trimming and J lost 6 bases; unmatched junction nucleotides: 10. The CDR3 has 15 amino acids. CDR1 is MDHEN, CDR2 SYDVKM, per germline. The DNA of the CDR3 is TGTGCCAGCAGATCGTTGGGGACAGGGGATCATGGCTACACCTTC. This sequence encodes CASRSLGTGDHGYTF.

CDR3 amino acids: CATSRPGQGSTGREKLFF. The CDR3 DNA sequence: TGTGCCACCAGCAGACCGGGACAGGGAAGTACCGGTAGGGAAAAACTGTTTTTT. J is TRBJ1-4 and V is TRBV15, with 9 bases matching TRBD1. The junction had 15 bases not matched to a gene; V was cut back by 2 bases and J by 8 bases. The CDR3 covers 18 residues. From germline, CDR1 is LNHNV and CDR2 YYDKDF (reference sequence).

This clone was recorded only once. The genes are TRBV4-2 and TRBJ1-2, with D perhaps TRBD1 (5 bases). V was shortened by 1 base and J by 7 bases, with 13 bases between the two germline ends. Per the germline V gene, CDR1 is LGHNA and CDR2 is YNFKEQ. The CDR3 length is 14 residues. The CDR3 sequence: CASSQVRAPAGYTF. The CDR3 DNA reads TGTGCCAGCAGCCAAGTCAGGGCACCTGCTGGCTACACCTTC.

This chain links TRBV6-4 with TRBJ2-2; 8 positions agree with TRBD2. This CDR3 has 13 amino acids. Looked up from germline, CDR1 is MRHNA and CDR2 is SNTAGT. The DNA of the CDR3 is TGTGTAGGGGGACTAGTGAACACCGGGGAGCTGTTTTTT. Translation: CVGGLVNTGELFF.

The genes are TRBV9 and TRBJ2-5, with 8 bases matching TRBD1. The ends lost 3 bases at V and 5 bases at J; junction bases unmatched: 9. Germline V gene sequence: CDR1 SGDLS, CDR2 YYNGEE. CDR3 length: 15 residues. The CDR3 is CASSGRTGIEETQYF. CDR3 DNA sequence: TGTGCCAGCAGCGGAAGGACAGGGATTGAGGAGACCCAGTACTTC.